This T cell receptor beta chain was identified in a study of cytomegalovirus exposure and HLA in healthy donors (dated by TCRdb to 2016 to 2017). Background for the entire study: According to an earlier analysis of several hundred of the donors, some 180 million T cells yielded 117 million unique TCR beta sequences and about 280 Gb of sequence data. High-throughput TCR immunosequencing, statistical association of individual TCRs with disease status, and machine learning were combined to predict cytomegalovirus infection status. The later analysis used no new phenotypic data to find candidate immune exposures, relying instead on TCR beta sequences and their occurrence across donors. Among the roughly 430 genotyped donors, approximately 81% belonged to the genetic ancestry cluster associated with self-reported Caucasian donors. Across around 400 genotyped donors of the cohort, an average of about 240,000 unique TCR beta nucleotide sequences per donor were sequenced, and approximately 17% of those sequences were non-productive. In addition to the first cohort of several hundred subjects, a separate validation cohort of 120 different subjects was used. The study used immunosequencing to profile the T cell repertoires of approximately 690 subjects and linked those repertoires to cytomegalovirus serostatus. Every discovery cohort repertoire had been produced on one sequencing platform. In a later genetic analysis, genome-wide SNP genotypes for 398 of the 666 donors were used, and that subset was treated as a discovery cohort. HLA typing covered class I and class II loci at four-digit resolution. A later analysis re-examined previously published TCR beta repertoires from over 500 donors and added high-resolution HLA genotyping to investigate patterns of TCR occurrence. An early release covering more than 500 HLA-typed donors comprised 300 to 350 gigabases of sequencing data and about 90 million unique TCR sequences. To decide whether each TCR beta V gene segment behaved as functional or pseudogenic, an earlier analysis of over 500 of the donors relied on high-throughput TCR beta sequencing. Several DR-DQ haplotypes were handled as single units for association and clustering because linkage in the cohort was strong. Typing coverage varied by locus: roughly 620-640 donors for A, B, C, DRB1 and DQB1; more than 500 for DQA1; over 600 for DPA1; 400 to 480 for DPB1. The study aimed to test whether cataloging public T cell receptors could reveal signatures of past pathogen exposure. Donor age, sex, ethnicity and CMV serostatus were compiled alongside the repertoire data.

The CDR3 holds 16 amino acids from the cysteine to the phenylalanine. The DNA shown is the 48-base CDR3, in frame from base 1. In the germline V gene (reference sequence), CDR1 corresponds to SEHNR and CDR2 to FQNEAQ. Deletion took 1 base off V and 2 bases off J, with a span of 13 bases between the germline ends. The method behind the library was the immunoSEQ multiplex PCR assay. A mixture of 60 forward primers for TCR Vbeta segments and 13 reverse primers for TCR Jbeta segments was used in the multiplex PCR. Amplification of the CDR3 region of rearranged TCR beta genes was performed with a multiplex PCR assay on genomic DNA. The amplified TCR beta libraries were sequenced on the Illumina HiSeq System as 87-base-pair reads. In the authors' own workflow: In a later analysis, some 80 million unique TCR beta chains were counted across the approximately 640 repertoires, and roughly 9.9 million of these chains were shared by at least two donors. Raw reads were error-corrected and collapsed into unique sequences by a nearest-neighbor algorithm in which closely related sequences were merged to remove PCR and sequencing errors. CDR3 sequences were aligned to IMGT reference sequences to assign V, D and J gene segments. Each retained sequence needed at least a six-nucleotide match to both a V gene segment and a J gene segment. A rearrangement counted as productive if the CDR3 had no stop codons and remained in frame with V and J, and every other rearrangement counted as non-productive. CDR3 was defined by IMGT convention, running from the second conserved V-encoded cysteine to the conserved J-encoded phenylalanine. The earlier analysis of 450 to 750 of the donors excluded any sequence lacking an unambiguous match to a single V gene segment. An earlier analysis of fewer than 750 of the donors called V segments functional above 56.7% productive rearrangements and segregating when the between-donor standard deviation exceeded 5%. A statistical classification framework was developed to diagnose cytomegalovirus status using the catalog of TCR beta chain sequences. A later analysis assigned V and J genes by comparing TCR nucleotide sequences with IMGT/GENE-DB human TR gene sequences. In a later analysis, CDR3 sequences and most-parsimonious VDJ recombination scenarios were assigned using the TCRdist pipeline. In a later analysis, every TCR beta chain was defined by the combination of its CDR3 amino acid sequence and its V-gene family, and reads without a unique V-gene family were dropped. As a way to deal with suspected cross-contamination and a sequencing artifact, a later analysis dropped 592 nucleotide sequences that were highly shared and had low generation probability. For each public chain, a later analysis derived a clonal expansion index from normalized ranks of inferred template counts within each repertoire. Generation probabilities in a later analysis came from a VDJ recombination model fitted to out-of-frame rearrangements, and those results were checked against IGoR. In a later analysis, TCR-TCR, TCR-HLA and TCR-CMV co-occurrence was scored with hypergeometric tests, and a repertoire-size bias correction was applied to TCR pairs. In a later analysis, false discovery rates were estimated by permuting HLA or CMV assignments 20 times. A later analysis grouped co-occurring TCRs with DBSCAN, adding TCRdist sequence similarity when clustering within HLA-allele-positive subsets. Co-occurrence clustering excluded repertoires with fewer than 30,000 or more than 120,000 public chains, plus five with anomalous nucleotide sharing. As stored in TCRdb, this immuneACCESS dataset retains in-frame rearrangements with V and J assigned. A fraction of the clones does not appear; measured against another copy, unresolved V genes explain less than half of the discrepancy, and the remainder lacks a known reason. D and trimming come from the DNA, and the V and J calls and clone size come from that table. The sample table on file contains about 47,000 clones. Of the sample, about a sixth is held by the ten largest clones.

Overall results and qualifications from the work: In an earlier analysis of approximately 590 of the donors, most TCR beta V segments appeared in productive rearrangements about 87% or about 30% of the time, broadly matching IMGT annotations. The study gave a list of 150 to 200 TCR beta chains associated with cytomegalovirus. At a false discovery rate of 0.05, a later analysis linked some 18,000 TCR beta sequences to specific HLA alleles. The authors suggested that the approach could potentially be generalized to other disease states and immunological phenotypes. Sequencing depth was assumed to be roughly uniform across donors in the presence/absence analyses, though that assumption may not hold. According to a later analysis, most CMV-associated TCR beta chains appeared to be HLA-restricted, and the HLA associations seemed to be driven largely by CMV exposure. In a later analysis, the rate of TCR association differed among HLA loci, with DRB1 alleles having the most associated TCRs and HLA-C alleles having the fewest. Compared with equally common non-associated chains, HLA-associated TCR beta chains in a later analysis were more clonally expanded and had lower generation probabilities. A few of the identified cytomegalovirus-associated TCR beta chains were confirmed in vitro to be specific for cytomegalovirus antigens. Some 16 rarely observed V segments, including chromosome 9 orphons, were excluded from the earlier analysis of 550 to 700 of the donors because counts were too low. Across donors, most TCR sequences were observed very rarely, whereas some public TCRs were present in many individuals. In this cohort, only TCR beta chains were sequenced, and detectable features were limited by the absence of alpha or paired-chain data. The classifier was reported to diagnose cytomegalovirus status with high specificity and sensitivity in both the original cohort and the validation cohort. V-gene and J-gene trimming of TCR beta chains was associated with a missense DCLRE1C variant in a later genetic analysis, and the association was replicated in an independent cohort. A group of highly shared sequence variants was considered likely to be a technical artifact of the sequencing pipeline. Correlated functional status among segregating V segments might reflect linkage disequilibrium, but an unknown experimental factor could not be ruled out. According to a later analysis, parvovirus B19, influenza, CMV and Epstein-Barr virus appeared linked to several top co-occurrence clusters. Because HLA typing was unavailable for some donors at each locus, only the typed subset was used in association tests. Strong co-occurrence of HLA alleles, especially DR and DQ, made assigning TCR associations to individual alleles difficult. A further reported finding was that TCR beta sequences accurately predicted the HLA-A and HLA-B alleles for most subjects in the first cohort. For the cohort, immune exposure information was limited to CMV serostatus. Some IMGT-functional V segments, including TRBV6-2 and TRBV6-3, could not be told apart with the 87-base-pair reads, so those segments were excluded. A later genetic analysis reported fewer N-insertions in productive TCRs among donors in an Asian-associated ancestry cluster than the approximately 670-donor mean.

A remark on this clone: This receptor's antigen is unknown.

The cohort consisted of 600 or so healthy bone marrow donors. Cohort members were all nominally healthy when sampled, although unrecorded immune exposures were likely present. The donor tested CMV seronegative, placing the donor among the 350 to 400 seronegative members of the cohort. A peripheral blood sample was collected from each donor, and TCR beta sequencing was performed on peripheral blood mononuclear cells. Genomic DNA extraction from the blood cell samples was performed with the Qiagen DNeasy Blood Extraction Kit. The sequenced material came from PBMCs. This clonotype originated in a male donor in good health and CMV-seronegative. The sequence joins TRBV7-9 to TRBJ2-3; TRBD1 is a possible D gene, resting on 6 matching bases. The CDR3 protein: CASSLEWTVNTDTQYF. The nucleotide sequence reads as follows: TGTGCCAGCAGCTTAGAGTGGACAGTCAACACAGATACGCAGTATTTT.